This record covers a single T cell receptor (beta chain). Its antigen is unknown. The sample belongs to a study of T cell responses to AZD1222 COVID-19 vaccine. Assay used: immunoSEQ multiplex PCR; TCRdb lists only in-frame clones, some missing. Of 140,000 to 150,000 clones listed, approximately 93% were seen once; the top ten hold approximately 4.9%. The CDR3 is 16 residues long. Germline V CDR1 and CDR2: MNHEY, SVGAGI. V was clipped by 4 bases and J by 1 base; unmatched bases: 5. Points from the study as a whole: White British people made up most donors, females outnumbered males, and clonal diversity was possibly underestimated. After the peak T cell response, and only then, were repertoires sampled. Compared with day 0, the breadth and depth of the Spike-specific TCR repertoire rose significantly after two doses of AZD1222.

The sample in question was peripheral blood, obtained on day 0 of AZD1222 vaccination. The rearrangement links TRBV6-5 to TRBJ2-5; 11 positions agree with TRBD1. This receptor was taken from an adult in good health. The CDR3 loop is CASSFRDRGFQETQYF. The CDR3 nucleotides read TGTGCCAGCAGTTTCCGGGACAGGGGGTTCCAAGAGACCCAGTACTTC.